The text below deals with one T cell receptor (beta chain). The target antigen is unknown. TCRdb redid the calling of the 5' RACE reads with MiXCR, one entry per CDR3 protein. The table lists a few hundred thousand distinct CDR3 sequences, more than 9% of them singletons. These data originate in a study of identical twins. The CDR3 consists of 13 residues. V was cut by 7 bases and J by 3 bases, with 9 bases left in between. Per germline, CDR1 KGHDR and CDR2 SFDVKD. Study-level findings and limits: Cord blood beta clonotypes present at high abundance carried fewer insertions; no such pattern appeared in memory repertoires.

This sample also belongs to another study, concerning yellow fever vaccine responses in identical twins.

This receptor was identified in a woman younger than 30 in good health. The chain recombines TRBV24-1 with TRBJ2-1; no definite D call. Input material: PBMCs. The CDR3 DNA reads TGTGCCACCAGAGACACTCTCTACAATGAGCAGTTCTTC. Protein sequence: CATRDTLYNEQFF.